This T cell receptor (beta chain) was identified during a study of T cell responses to AZD1222 COVID-19 vaccine. The method was immunoSEQ multiplex PCR; TCRdb's version includes in-frame clones alone and lacks a portion of them. The table records approximately 190,000 clones, around nine tenths of them present only once. Per germline, CDR1 MNHEY and CDR2 SMNVEV (reference sequence). Trimming took off 3 bases at V and 3 bases at J, with 8 bases between the two ends. The CDR3 extends over 13 amino acids. Points from the study as a whole: Spike-specific TCRs gained breadth and depth after people received two AZD1222 doses. Most donors were white British and more were female, and clonal diversity was possibly underestimated. As reported, nearly half of all spike-specific TCRs target variant regions that are unmutated. Baseline testing showed seropositivity in only 6 or 7 AZD1222 recipients.

Regarding this clone: No antigen is known for it.

This rearrangement joins TRBV27 to TRBJ1-2; D unclear. The sample here was peripheral blood, taken 28 days after the second dose of the MenACWY control vaccine. This TCR was recovered from an adult who received the MenACWY meningococcal vaccine as a control. CDR3 nucleotide sequence: TGTGCCAGCAGTTTTTGGACGGACTATGGCTACACCTTC. Translation: CASSFWTDYGYTF.